This entry is about one T cell receptor beta chain. The entry originates in a study of blood T cell repertoires in COVID-19. Overall study context: The United States, Italy and Spain supplied acute and convalescent COVID-19 samples. PBMCs, B-cell-depleted T cells, or T cells were the source of the cDNA or gDNA that made up the material.

Methods used by the authors: Reference gene primer amplification gave estimated nucleated cell counts. Sequencing used immunoSEQ multiplex PCR; TCRdb keeps in-frame clones, though not all of them. V and J calls and clone size are those listed in that table; D and trimming were worked out from the DNA. The sample gives tens of thousands of clones, approximately 83% of which show up once; around 15% is in the top ten. The clonotype comes from a human donor in a cohort sampled during active COVID-19. The sequenced sample consisted of peripheral blood.

The CDR3 DNA sequence: TGTGCCAGCTCTGCAGGACTAGCGCGACGGGAGGAGACCCAGTACTTC. Translating it yields CASSAGLARREETQYF. The V and J genes are TRBV18 and TRBJ2-5, with TRBD2 identical over 9 bases. Trimming took 6 bases from V and 5 from J; bases not matched to a gene: 13. This CDR3 region has 16 residues. CDR1 and CDR2 (germline): KGHSH, LQKENI. Full variable domain (rest looked up from reference TRBV18 and TRBJ2-5): NAGVMQNPRHLVRRRGQEARLRCSPMKGHSHVYWYRQLPEEGLKFMVYLQKENIIDESGMPKERFSAEFPKEGPSILRIQQVVRGDSAAYFCASSAGLARREETQYFGPGTRLLVL.